This T cell receptor beta chain was retrieved from a study of T cells in Graves' hyperthyroidism and ophthalmopathy. Study-level points and caveats: Blood held most thyroid clonotypes expanded above 0.001 frequency.

Using RNA transcripts as the source, TCR beta CDR3 regions were amplified. The study used the HTBI primer set for a first-round RT-PCR of the TCR CDR3. TCRdb ran MiXCR on the multiplex PCR reads and lists one entry per CDR3 protein. The top ten hold 25% to 35% of the sample, which has 300,000 to 450,000 distinct CDR3 sequences, 15% to 19% seen once. This CDR3 has 16 amino acids. Trimming shortened V by 1 base and J by 2 bases, and 12 bases separated the two germline ends. Per germline, CDR1 KGHDR and CDR2 SFDVKD. As to this clonotype: Its target is not known.

Sampled blood dates from first hyperthyroidism diagnosis, and it precedes any ophthalmopathy symptoms. This clonotype was obtained from a woman between 18 and 29 years old with Graves' hyperthyroidism that later progressed to Graves' ophthalmopathy. The sample was blood. The chain recombines TRBV24-1 with TRBJ2-3; a possible D gene is TRBD1 (6 bases). CDR3 coding DNA: TGTGCCACCAGTGATTTAGCAGGGGCCGACACAGATACGCAGTATTTT. This encodes CATSDLAGADTDTQYF.